This TCR beta chain was captured in a study of blood T cell repertoires in COVID-19. On the study more broadly: PBMCs, B-cell-depleted T cells, or T cells were the source of the cDNA or gDNA that made up the material.

The CDR3 spans 16 residues. V lost 5 bases, J lost 4 bases, and 9 bases stayed unmatched. Germline V gene lookup returns CDR1 SEHNR and CDR2 FQNEAQ (reference sequence). The table came from immunoSEQ multiplex PCR; TCRdb's copy has only in-frame clones and leaves some out. Found here are approximately 70,000 clones, approximately 90% of them singletons; the top ten hold 4.5% to 6%. The TCR was taken from an older woman with active COVID-19. Sequenced material: peripheral blood. This chain connects TRBV7-9 to TRBJ2-5; 11 bases agree with TRBD1. The CDR3 region has the DNA TGTGCCAGCAGCATGTCCGGGACAGGGGGAGGAGAGACCCAGTACTTC. It encodes CASSMSGTGGGETQYF.